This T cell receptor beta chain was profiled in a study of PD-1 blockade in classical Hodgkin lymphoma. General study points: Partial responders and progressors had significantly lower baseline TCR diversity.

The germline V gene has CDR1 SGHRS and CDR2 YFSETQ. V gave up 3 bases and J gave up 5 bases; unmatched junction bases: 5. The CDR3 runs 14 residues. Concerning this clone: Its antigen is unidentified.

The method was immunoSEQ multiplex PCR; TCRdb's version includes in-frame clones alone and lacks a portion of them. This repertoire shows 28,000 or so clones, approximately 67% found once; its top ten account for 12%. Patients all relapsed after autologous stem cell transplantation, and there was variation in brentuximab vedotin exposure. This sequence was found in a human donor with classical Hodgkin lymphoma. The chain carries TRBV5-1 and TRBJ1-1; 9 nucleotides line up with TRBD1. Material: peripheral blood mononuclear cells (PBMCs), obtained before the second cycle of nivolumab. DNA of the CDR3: TGCGCCAGCAGCTGGTCGACAGGGGGGACTGAAGCTTTCTTT. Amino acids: CASSWSTGGTEAFF.